This T cell receptor beta chain was captured by sequencing in a study of blood T cell repertoires in COVID-19. Across the whole study: Collection of acute and convalescent COVID-19 samples took place in the United States, Italy and Spain. PBMCs, B-cell-depleted T cells, or T cells provided the cDNA or gDNA that made up the material.

Germline lookup yields CDR1 MNHEY and CDR2 SVGEGT. The CDR3 length is 15 residues. Germline trimming cut 5 bases from V and 1 base from J; bases unmatched to any gene: 5. Study processing details: Amplification of reference gene primers was used by the study to estimate nucleated cell counts. Profiling relied on immunoSEQ multiplex PCR, and the TCRdb table lists in-frame clones only, not all of them. D and trimming come from the DNA, and the V and J calls and clone size come from that table. The sample carries 130,000 or so clones, 84% recorded once. Material: peripheral blood. The genes are TRBV6-2 or TRBV6-3 and TRBJ1-1, with 9 positions matching TRBD1. This TCR came from a woman of 80 years or more with acute or convalescent COVID-19. CDR3 sequence (DNA): TGTGCCAGCAGTAATCCGGGACAGGGGAACACTGAAGCTTTCTTT. Translating it yields CASSNPGQGNTEAFF.